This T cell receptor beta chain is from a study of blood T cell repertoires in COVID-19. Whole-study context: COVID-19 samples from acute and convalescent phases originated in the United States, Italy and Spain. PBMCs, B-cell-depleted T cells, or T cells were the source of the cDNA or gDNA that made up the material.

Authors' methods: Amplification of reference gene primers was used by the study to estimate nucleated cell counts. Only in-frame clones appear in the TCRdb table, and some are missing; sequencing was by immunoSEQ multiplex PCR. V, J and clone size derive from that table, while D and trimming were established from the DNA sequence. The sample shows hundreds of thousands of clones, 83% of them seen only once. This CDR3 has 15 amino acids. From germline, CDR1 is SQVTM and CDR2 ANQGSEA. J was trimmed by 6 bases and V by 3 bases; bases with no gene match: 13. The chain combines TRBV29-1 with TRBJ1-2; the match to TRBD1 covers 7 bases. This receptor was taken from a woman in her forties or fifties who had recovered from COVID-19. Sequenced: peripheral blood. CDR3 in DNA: TGCAGCGTTGACAGGACAGGCCCGGGCGGTCATGGCTACACCTTC. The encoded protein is CSVDRTGPGGHGYTF.